One sample yielded the 21 T cell receptor beta chains listed below, sequenced in a study of CD8 T cells in Susac syndrome. RNA amounts of about 0.45 to 1 ug underwent reverse transcription with random hexamers. TCRdb called the immunoSEQ multiplex PCR reads again in MiXCR, with one record for every CDR3 protein. The repertoire holds tens of thousands of distinct CDR3 sequences, approximately 95% seen once, with roughly 0.44% in the top ten. The material sequenced was CD8+ T cells from PBMCs. These receptor sequences come from a human donor with Susac syndrome.

J is TRBJ2-5 and V is TRBV9; the D is unclear. Trimming left V 4 bases short and J 5 bases short, with 18 bases between. Germline CDR1 SGDLS, CDR2 YYNGEE. The CDR3 contains 15 residues. The CDR3 region has the DNA TGTGCCAGCAGCTTGGACGATTCTTTAGGGGAGACCCAGTACTTC. Translating it yields CASSLDDSLGETQYF. Using reference TRBV9 and TRBJ2-5 for the parts outside the CDR3, the full variable domain is DSGVTQTPKHLITATGQRVTLRCSPRSGDLSVYWYQQSLDQGLQFLIQYYNGEERAKGNILERFSAQQFPDLHSELNLSSLELGDSALYFCASSLDDSLGETQYFGPGTRLLVL.

The V call is TRBV4-1, the J call TRBJ1-1; the D is unclear. The CDR3 length is 13 residues. CDR1 and CDR2 (germline): MGHRA, YSYEKL. The V end was cut by 3 bases, the J end by 4 bases, with 9 bases between. DNA of the CDR3: TGCGCCAGCAGCCACCCTCATGGCACTGAAGCTTTCTTT. Residues: CASSHPHGTEAFF.

The sample holds one count of this clonotype. The chain has TRBV20-1 and TRBJ1-2; D unresolved. V was pared by 0 bases and J by 7 bases, with 0 bases between. Germline values: CDR1 DFQATT, CDR2 SNEGSKA (reference sequence). CDR3 length: 9 residues. The CDR3 loop is CSARDGYTF. The CDR3 bases are TGCAGTGCTAGAGATGGCTACACCTTC.

This chain joins TRBV7-9 and TRBJ2-7, with TRBD2 matching 9 bases. The germline V gene has CDR1 SEHNR and CDR2 FQNEAQ (reference sequence). V lost 5 bases and J lost 1; bases outside the gene matches: 18. The CDR3 sequence is 19 residues long. CDR3 sequence: CASSTPHDLLAGVSYEQYF. The CDR3 coding sequence is TGTGCCAGCAGCACTCCGCACGACCTACTAGCGGGCGTATCCTACGAGCAGTACTTC.

This chain links TRBV7-2 with TRBJ2-3; 7 bases align to TRBD1. J lost 5 bases, V lost 5 bases, and 13 bases had no gene match. Germline-derived CDR1 and CDR2 are SGHTA and FQGNSA. CDR3 length equals 16 residues. Here the CDR3 reads CASSVKTGDFLDTQYF. DNA for the CDR3: TGTGCCAGCAGCGTCAAAACAGGGGATTTTTTAGATACGCAGTATTTT.

CDR3 bases: TGTGCCAGCTTCGGGAGAAGGGATTACAATGAGCAGTTCTTC. This gives the protein CASFGRRDYNEQFF. V is TRBV7-9 and J is TRBJ2-1; D possibly corresponds to TRBD2 (6 bases). This CDR3 has 14 residues. V gave up 8 bases and J gave up 4 bases, with 15 bases separating them. CDR1 and CDR2 from the germline V gene are SEHNR and FQNEAQ (reference sequence).

This chain uses TRBV28 with TRBJ2-3; 7 nucleotides match TRBD2. CDR3 length: 15 residues. With V trimmed by 7 bases and J by 2 bases, 9 bases remained unmatched. Germline-derived CDR1 and CDR2 are MDHEN and SYDVKM. CDR3 protein: CASKFGEGYTDTQYF. The DNA of the CDR3 is TGTGCCAGCAAGTTTGGGGAGGGATACACAGATACGCAGTATTTT.

The chain carries TRBV20-1 and TRBJ2-5; the match to TRBD2 covers 15 bases. V lost 6 bases to trimming and J lost 5 bases; unmatched junction nucleotides: 13. This CDR3 is 17 amino acids long. The germline V gene has CDR1 DFQATT and CDR2 SNEGSKA (reference sequence). The CDR3 coding sequence is TGCAGTGCCCTGGGACTAGCGGGAGGTCCCCCGGGGGAGACCCAGTACTTC. This gives the protein CSALGLAGGPPGETQYF.

The rearrangement links TRBV5-1 to TRBJ2-5, with TRBD1 matching 8 bases. J lost 6 bases, V lost 3 bases, and 13 bases had no gene match. Germline CDR1 reads SGHRS; CDR2 reads YFSETQ. The CDR3 runs 16 residues. The DNA for the CDR3 is TGCGCCAGCAGCTCCGATGTGGACAGGGATCGGAAGACCCAGTACTTC. Encoded protein: CASSSDVDRDRKTQYF.

This chain connects TRBV29-1 to TRBJ1-2; TRBD1 matches 9 bases. V was pared by 4 bases and J by 8 bases, with 8 bases of the junction left unmatched. Germline values: CDR1 SQVTM, CDR2 ANQGSEA. The CDR3 contains 13 residues. The CDR3 spells CSVAPGQGFGYTF. The CDR3 DNA sequence: TGCAGCGTTGCCCCGGGACAGGGTTTCGGCTACACCTTC. Variable domain in full (rest from reference TRBV29-1 and TRBJ1-2): SAVISQKPSRDICQRGTSLTIQCQVDSQVTMMFWYRQQPGQSLTLIATANQGSEATYESGFVIDKFPISRPNLTFSTLTVSNMSPEDSSIYLCSVAPGQGFGYTFGSGTRLTVV.

The chain has TRBV30 and TRBJ2-7, with TRBD2 as a possible D gene (5 bases). The CDR3 is made up of 13 amino acids. With 2 bases removed from V and 3 bases from J, the gap between germline ends came to 11 bases. Germline CDR1 is GTSNPN and CDR2 is SVGIG (reference sequence). The CDR3 DNA sequence: TGTGCCTGGAGTCCGGGAACTTTCTACGAGCAGTACTTC. This sequence encodes CAWSPGTFYEQYF.

The chain joins TRBV4-1 to TRBJ2-7; 9 bases are shared with TRBD2. The CDR3 has 14 residues. The J segment lost 7 bases and the V segment lost 4 bases, leaving 8 bases of the junction unmatched. Germline CDR1 and CDR2: MGHRA and YSYEKL. CDR3 sequence: CASSPASGMGEQYF. Written as DNA, the CDR3 is TGCGCCAGCAGCCCAGCTAGCGGGATGGGGGAGCAGTACTTC.

The genes are TRBV7-8 and TRBJ2-7, with TRBD1 as a possible D gene (6 bases). CDR1 SGHVS and CDR2 FQNEAQ come from the germline V gene. CDR3 length equals 15 residues. The germline V and J ends were trimmed by 5 bases and 4 bases, with 18 bases remaining between them. CDR3 loop: CASSQTSDRMYEQYF. CDR3 nucleotide sequence: TGTGCCAGCAGCCAGACCTCGGACAGAATGTACGAGCAGTACTTC.

This clonotype was seen more than once but under ten times. V is TRBV15 and J is TRBJ2-1; D not certain. The ends were cut back, 9 bases at V and 1 base at J, with 10 bases in the middle. CDR1 is LNHNV and CDR2 is YYDKDF in the germline V gene (reference sequence). This CDR3 is built from 13 residues. For the CDR3, the DNA is TGTGCCACAAAAATAGCATCCTACAATGAGCAGTTCTTC. It encodes CATKIASYNEQFF.

This chain joins TRBV13 and TRBJ1-2, with D unclear. V lost 5 bases, J lost 6 bases, and 19 bases lay in between. CDR1 and CDR2 from the germline V gene are PRHDT and FYEKMQ (reference sequence). The CDR3 covers 15 residues. CDR3: CASSPGGAGRDGYTF. The CDR3, as DNA: TGTGCCAGCAGCCCCGGCGGCGCGGGCCGGGATGGCTACACCTTC.

This chain connects TRBV30 to TRBJ2-1, with a weak D call TRBD2 (5 bases). The V end lost 4 bases, the J end lost 5 bases, and 15 bases lay between the germline ends. This CDR3 has 14 amino acids. Germline V CDR1 and CDR2: GTSNPN, SVGIG (reference sequence). The CDR3 coding sequence is TGTGCCTGGACTGGGAGCGCCGGACACAATGAGCAGTTCTTC. Translated: CAWTGSAGHNEQFF.

The chain uses TRBV19 and TRBJ1-5; maybe TRBD1 (5 bases). Trimming shortened V by 5 bases and J by 4 bases, and 9 bases separated the two germline ends. Germline-derived CDR1 and CDR2 are LNHDA and SQIVND (reference sequence). The CDR3 extends over 13 amino acids. CDR3 amino acids: CASSADRNQPQHF. CDR3 DNA sequence: TGTGCCAGTAGTGCCGACAGAAATCAGCCCCAGCATTTT.

The chain is built from TRBV30 and TRBJ1-1; D gene ambiguous. Trimming took 3 bases from V and 2 from J, leaving 10 bases between them. The V gene's germline CDR1 is GTSNPN and CDR2 SVGIG (reference sequence). CDR3 size: 13 residues. CDR3 in amino acids: CAWSTQTNTEAFF. The CDR3 region has the DNA TGTGCCTGGAGCACTCAGACTAACACTGAAGCTTTCTTT.

This chain uses TRBV6-5 with TRBJ2-1; perhaps TRBD2 as D (6 bases). There are 15 residues in the CDR3. The germline V gene encodes CDR1 MNHEY and CDR2 SVGAGI. Trimming cost V 0 bases and J 2 bases, with 8 bases left between them. In DNA, the CDR3 is TGTGCCAGCAGTTACTCGAGGAGGGCCTACAATGAGCAGTTCTTC. It specifies CASSYSRRAYNEQFF.

The gene calls are TRBV7-9 and TRBJ2-7, with D hard to call. The V gene lost 5 bases and the J gene lost 0 bases, with 8 bases spanning the gap. Germline-derived CDR1 and CDR2 are SEHNR and FQNEAQ (reference sequence). This CDR3 region has 13 residues. Here the CDR3 DNA reads TGTGCCAGCAGCCCGAGTTCCTCCTACGAGCAGTACTTC. It codes for CASSPSSSYEQYF.

This chain connects TRBV20-1 to TRBJ2-7; TRBD1 aligns across 7 bases. Germline-derived CDR1 and CDR2 are DFQATT and SNEGSKA (reference sequence). Trimming at V came to 5 bases and at J to 0 bases, leaving 7 bases not matched to a gene. The CDR3 extends over 14 amino acids. The CDR3 DNA is TGCAGTGCTGGCCGGGACAGACCCTCCTACGAGCAGTACTTC. Translation: CSAGRDRPSYEQYF.